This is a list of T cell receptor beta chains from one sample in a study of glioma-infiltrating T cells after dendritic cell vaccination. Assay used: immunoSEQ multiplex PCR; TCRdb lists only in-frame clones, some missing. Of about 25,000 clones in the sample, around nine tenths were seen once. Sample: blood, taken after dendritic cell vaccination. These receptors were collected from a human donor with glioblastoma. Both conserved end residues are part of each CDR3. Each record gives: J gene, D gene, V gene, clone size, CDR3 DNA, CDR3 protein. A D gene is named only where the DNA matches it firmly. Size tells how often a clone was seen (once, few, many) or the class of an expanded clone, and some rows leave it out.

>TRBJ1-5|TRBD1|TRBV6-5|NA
TGTGCCAGCAGTTCCTTATCAGGGGGGAATCAGCCCCAGCATTTT
CASSSLSGGNQPQHF
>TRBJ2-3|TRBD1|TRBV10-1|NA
TGCGCCAGCAGTGAGTCTGGACAGGCACTTAGCACAGATACGCAGTATTTT
CASSESGQALSTDTQYF
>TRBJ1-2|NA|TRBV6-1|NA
TGTGCCAGCAGCACAAACTATGGCTACACCTTC
CASSTNYGYTF
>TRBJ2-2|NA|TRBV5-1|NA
TGCGCCAGCAAGGAGTTTGAGGGGGGGATCGGGGAGCTGTTTTTT
CASKEFEGGIGELFF
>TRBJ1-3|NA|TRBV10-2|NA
TGCGCCAGCGGGAGGCCTGGAAACACCATATATTTT
CASGRPGNTIYF
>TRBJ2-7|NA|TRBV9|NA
TGTGCCAGCAGCGTAGATCCAGGGCAAACCTACGAGCAGTACTTC
CASSVDPGQTYEQYF
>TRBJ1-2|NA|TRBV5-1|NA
TGCGCCAGCACCCGAGGAGAGGCCTATGGCTACACCTTC
CASTRGEAYGYTF
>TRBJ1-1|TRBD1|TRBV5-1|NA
TGCGCCAGCAGCGGGGGACAGACTTCTCTGAACACTGAAGCTTTCTTT
CASSGGQTSLNTEAFF
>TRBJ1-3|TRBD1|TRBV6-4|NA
TGTGCCAGCAAAGGACAGGCGGTCTCTGGAAACACCATATATTTT
CASKGQAVSGNTIYF
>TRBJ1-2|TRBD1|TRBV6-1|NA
TGTGCCAGCAGTGAAGGGGAGGACAGGGGGCAGGACGGCTACACCTTC
CASSEGEDRGQDGYTF
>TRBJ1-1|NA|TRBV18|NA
TGTGCCAGCTCACCCCCATTGCGAAACACTGAAGCTTTCTTT
CASSPPLRNTEAFF
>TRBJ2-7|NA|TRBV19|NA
TGTGCCAGTAGCCGGGGAGAGGGCTACGAGCAGTACTTC
CASSRGEGYEQYF
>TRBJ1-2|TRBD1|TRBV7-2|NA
TGTGCCAGCAGCCTAGCGACAGGGTCAGGATATGGCTACACCTTC
CASSLATGSGYGYTF
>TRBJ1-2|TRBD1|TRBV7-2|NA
TGTGCCAGCAGCCCAAATCAGTGGGACAGGGCAGGCTACACCTTC
CASSPNQWDRAGYTF
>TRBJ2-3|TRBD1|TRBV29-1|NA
TGCAGCGTTATCAGGGGGAAGACAGATACGCAGTATTTT
CSVIRGKTDTQYF
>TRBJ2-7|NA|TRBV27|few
TGTGCCAGCAGTAAGAGGGACGGACTACTGGTGCAGTACTTC
CASSKRDGLLVQYF
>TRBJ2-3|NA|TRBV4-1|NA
TGCGCCAGCAGCTTCAAGATGGGTGGGGGGACAGATACGCAGTATTTT
CASSFKMGGGTDTQYF
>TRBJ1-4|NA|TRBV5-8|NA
TGTGCCAGCAGCTCCGGACTTCGGGGAAGGAGTGAAAAACTGTTTTTT
CASSSGLRGRSEKLFF
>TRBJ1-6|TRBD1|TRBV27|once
TGTGCCAGCAGTCAGGACAGGGACTATAATTCACCCCTCCACTTT
CASSQDRDYNSPLHF
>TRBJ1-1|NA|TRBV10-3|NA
TGTGCCATCAGGGAAGACAGGGAAGCTTTCTTT
CAIREDREAFF
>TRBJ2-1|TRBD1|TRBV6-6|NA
TGTGCCAGCAGCCTAGGACAGGCGGCTGTGTTCTTC
CASSLGQAAVFF
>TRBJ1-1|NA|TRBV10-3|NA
TGTGCCATCAAACAGCCTATGAACACTGAAGCTTTCTTT
CAIKQPMNTEAFF
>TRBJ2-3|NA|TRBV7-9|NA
TGTGCCAGCAGCGCAGGGTCGGGGGGCGTCGATACGCAGTATTTT
CASSAGSGGVDTQYF
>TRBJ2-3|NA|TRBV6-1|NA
TGTGCCAGCAGCCCCCCGGAGGGGTTGAGAGATACGCAGTATTTT
CASSPPEGLRDTQYF
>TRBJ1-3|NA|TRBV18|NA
TGTGCCAGCTCACCACCACGGGACTCTGGAAACACCATATATTTT
CASSPPRDSGNTIYF
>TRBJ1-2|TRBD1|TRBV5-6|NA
TGTGCCAGCAGCTTGGACCAGGGGGCTAGCTATGGCTACACCTTC
CASSLDQGASYGYTF
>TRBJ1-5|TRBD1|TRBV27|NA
TGTGCCAGCAGCCCGGGACAGGGGGATCAGCCCCAGCATTTT
CASSPGQGDQPQHF
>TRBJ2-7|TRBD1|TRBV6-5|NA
TGTGCCAGCAGTAATACCGACCCGACAGGGGGCGAGTTC
CASSNTDPTGGEF
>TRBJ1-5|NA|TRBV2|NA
TGTGCCAGCAACCTAGGCCCCAGTCAGCCCCAGCATTTT
CASNLGPSQPQHF
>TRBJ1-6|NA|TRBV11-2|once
TGTGCCAGCAGCTTAGCCCCTGAGAGCTCCTATAATTCACCCCTCCACTTT
CASSLAPESSYNSPLHF
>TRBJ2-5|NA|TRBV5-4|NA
TGTGCCAGCAGCTTGGGGGCCCAGGAGGGAGAGGCCCAGTACTTC
CASSLGAQEGEAQYF
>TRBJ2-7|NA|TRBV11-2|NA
TGTGCCAGCAGAAGCTTAGCTCTAGCCCGTCGAGTCCACGAGCAGTACTTC
CASRSLALARRVHEQYF
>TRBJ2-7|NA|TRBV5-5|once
TGTGCCAGCAGCCTAGACAGAGGCTACGAGCAGTACTTC
CASSLDRGYEQYF
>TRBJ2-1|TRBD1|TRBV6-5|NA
TGTGCCAGCGTTGCCGGGACAGGGCCCAATGAGCAGTTCTTC
CASVAGTGPNEQFF
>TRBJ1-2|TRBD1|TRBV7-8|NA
TGTGCCAGCAGCTTAAAAGACACCCCGGGACAGGGGGGAAGGGGCTACACCTTC
CASSLKDTPGQGGRGYTF
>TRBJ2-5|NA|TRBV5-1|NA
TGCGCCAGCACGGACCAAGAGACCCAGTACTTC
CASTDQETQYF
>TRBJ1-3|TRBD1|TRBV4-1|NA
TGCGCCAGCAGCCAAGGCAACAGGGGTTTAAGAAACACCATATATTTT
CASSQGNRGLRNTIYF
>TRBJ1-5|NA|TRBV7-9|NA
TGTGCCAGCAGTGACGGGGGGGTTCAGCCCCAGCATTTT
CASSDGGVQPQHF
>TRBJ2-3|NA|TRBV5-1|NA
TGCGCCAGCAGCCCGAGCACAGATACGCAGTATTTT
CASSPSTDTQYF
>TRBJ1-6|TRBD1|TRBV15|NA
TGTGCCACCAGCAGAGGGACGGGACAGATTAATTCACCCCTCCACTTT
CATSRGTGQINSPLHF
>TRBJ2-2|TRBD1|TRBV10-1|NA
TGCGCCGTCCAGGGGGCGGAGGGCACCGGGGAGCTGTTTTTT
CAVQGAEGTGELFF
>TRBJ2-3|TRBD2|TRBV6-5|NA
TGTGCCAGCAGAACGGGACTAACCACAGATACGCAGTATTTT
CASRTGLTTDTQYF
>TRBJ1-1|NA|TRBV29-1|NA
TGCAGCGTTGGGGAACCAGGGTTCACTGAAGCTTTCTTT
CSVGEPGFTEAFF
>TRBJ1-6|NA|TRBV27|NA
TGTGCCAGCAGTTTAATAGATTCACCCCTCCACTTT
CASSLIDSPLHF
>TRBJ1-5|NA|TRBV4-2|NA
TGTGCCAGCAGCCCATACGGAGGGGAAGGGGATCAGCCCCAGCATTTT
CASSPYGGEGDQPQHF
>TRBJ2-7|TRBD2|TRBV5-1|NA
TGCGCCAGCAGCGCCAGCGGGGGCTACGAGCAGTACTTC
CASSASGGYEQYF
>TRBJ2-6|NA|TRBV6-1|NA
TGTGCCAGCAGTGAATACAGGCCCTCGGGGGCCAACGTCCTGACTTTC
CASSEYRPSGANVLTF
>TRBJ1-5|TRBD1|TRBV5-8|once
TGTGCCAGCAGGAGGACAGGGGTCAGTCAGCCCCAGCATTTT
CASRRTGVSQPQHF
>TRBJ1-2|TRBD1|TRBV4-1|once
TGCGCCAGCAGCCAAGAAGGGACAGTCTATGGCTACACCTTC
CASSQEGTVYGYTF
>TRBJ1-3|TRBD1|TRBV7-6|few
TGTGCCAGCAGCCGCCGAATTTCCCGAGGACAGGGTCGGAACACCATATATTTT
CASSRRISRGQGRNTIYF
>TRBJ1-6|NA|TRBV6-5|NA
TGTGCCAGCAGTACGGGGGGGAGGCCACCCCTCCACTTT
CASSTGGRPPLHF
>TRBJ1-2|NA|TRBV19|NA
TGTGCCAGTAGTACCCTCGGGGTAACTAACTATGGCTACACCTTC
CASSTLGVTNYGYTF
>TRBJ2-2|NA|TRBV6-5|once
TGTGCCAGCAGTTATATCGGGGGGCGCGCCGGGGAGCTGTTTTTT
CASSYIGGRAGELFF